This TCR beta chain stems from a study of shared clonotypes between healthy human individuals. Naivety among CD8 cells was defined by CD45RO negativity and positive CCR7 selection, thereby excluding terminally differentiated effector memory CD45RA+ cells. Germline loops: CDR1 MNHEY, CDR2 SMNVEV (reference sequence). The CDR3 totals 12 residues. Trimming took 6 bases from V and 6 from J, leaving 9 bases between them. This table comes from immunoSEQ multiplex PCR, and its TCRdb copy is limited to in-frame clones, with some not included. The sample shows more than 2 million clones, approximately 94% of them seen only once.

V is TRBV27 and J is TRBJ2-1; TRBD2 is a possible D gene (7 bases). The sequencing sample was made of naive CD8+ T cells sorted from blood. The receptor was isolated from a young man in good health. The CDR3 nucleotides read TGTGCCAGCAGAGGGGGGGCCAATGAGCAGTTCTTC. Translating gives CASRGGANEQFF.